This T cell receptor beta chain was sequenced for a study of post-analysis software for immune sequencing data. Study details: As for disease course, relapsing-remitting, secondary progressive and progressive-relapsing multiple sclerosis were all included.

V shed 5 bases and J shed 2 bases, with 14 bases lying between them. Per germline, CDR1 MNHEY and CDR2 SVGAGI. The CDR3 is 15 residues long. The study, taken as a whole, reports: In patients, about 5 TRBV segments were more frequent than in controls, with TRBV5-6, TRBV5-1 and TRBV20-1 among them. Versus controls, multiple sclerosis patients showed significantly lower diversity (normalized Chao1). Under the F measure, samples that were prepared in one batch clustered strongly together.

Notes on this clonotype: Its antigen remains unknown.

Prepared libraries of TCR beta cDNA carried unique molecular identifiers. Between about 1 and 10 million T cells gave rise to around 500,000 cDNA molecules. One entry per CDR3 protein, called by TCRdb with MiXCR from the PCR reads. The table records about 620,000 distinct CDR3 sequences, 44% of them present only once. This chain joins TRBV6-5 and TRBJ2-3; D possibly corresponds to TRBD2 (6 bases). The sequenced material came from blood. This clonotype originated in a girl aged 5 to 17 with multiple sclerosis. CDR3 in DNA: TGTGCCAGCAGTCCGGGGGACTTCTACACAGATACGCAGTATTTT. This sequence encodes CASSPGDFYTDTQYF.